The 23 T cell receptor beta chains below were found in one sample sequenced in a study of Tregs in tolerant kidney transplant recipients (dated by TCRdb to the late 2010s). The transplants used related donors with nonmyeloablative bone marrow transplantation, and mixed chimerism in the human trials was transient. Receptors were amplified or captured by the immunoSEQ multiplex PCR assay. The source is immuneACCESS, and TCRdb retained only in-frame sequences with V and J called. Part of the clones is not carried over; for the studies checked, unresolved V genes explain less than half of this, and the remainder is unexplained. The sample table lists about 50,000 clones, roughly nine tenths of them with a count of one. The ten largest clones represent around 15% of the sample. The material sequenced was CD8+ T cells from blood (PBMCs), taken 12 months after the transplant. All receptors derive from a human patient who received a combined kidney and bone marrow transplant. After a transplant, not all T cells may be the patient's own; some may come from the graft donor.

The V call is TRBV6-4, the J call TRBJ1-5; no reliable D call. V gave up 7 bases and J gave up 5 bases, with 12 bases separating them. CDR3 size: 13 residues. Germline lookup yields CDR1 MRHNA and CDR2 SNTAGT. CDR3 coding DNA: TGTGCCAGCAAGAGGGTACCGGATCAGCCCCAGCATTTT. Translating it yields CASKRVPDQPQHF.

This clone is medium-sized (0.01 to 0.1%) in the sample. The chain uses TRBV5-6 and TRBJ2-7, with a weak D call TRBD2 (6 bases). Germline lookup yields CDR1 SGHDT and CDR2 YYEEEE. V dropped 4 bases and J dropped 6 bases, with 11 bases sitting between them. The length of the CDR3 is 12 residues. The CDR3 nucleotides are TGTGCCAGCAGCATAACTAGCATCGAGCAGTACTTC. This encodes CASSITSIEQYF.

This clone was recorded once. The chain combines TRBV21-1 with TRBJ2-7; the DNA was not used to check the table's D call, TRBD2. TRBV21-1 is listed as a pseudogene. This CDR3 contains 15 residues. The CDR3 loop reads CASSNRLAEYYEQYF. The CDR3 DNA is TGTGCCAGCAGCAACCGACTAGCGGAATACTACGAGCAGTACTTC.

The gene calls are TRBV4-1 and TRBJ1-2, with a weak D call TRBD1 (5 bases). Germline values: CDR1 MGHRA, CDR2 YSYEKL. V lost 0 bases, J lost 7 bases, and 18 bases lay in between. CDR3 length equals 16 residues. This CDR3 reads CASSQDLGRKGPGYTF. CDR3 nucleotides: TGCGCCAGCAGCCAAGATTTGGGCAGAAAGGGGCCTGGCTACACCTTC.

The CDR3 region has the DNA TGCGCCAGCAAGGTCACAGGGGATATCAGTGAAAAACTGTTTTTT. As protein: CASKVTGDISEKLFF. The rearrangement links TRBV4-1 to TRBJ1-4; the match to TRBD1 covers 7 bases. V dropped 7 bases and J dropped 7; count of bases not matched to a gene: 12. Germline V CDR1 and CDR2: MGHRA, YSYEKL. The CDR3 extends over 15 amino acids.

The genes are TRBV4-2 and TRBJ2-3; 8 positions match TRBD2. The germline CDR1 and CDR2 sequences are LGHNA and YNFKEQ. V was pared by 1 base and J by 6 bases, with 9 bases of the junction left unmatched. The CDR3 is 16 amino acids. The CDR3 loop is CASSQVPGGRGDTQYF. CDR3 sequence (DNA): TGTGCCAGCAGCCAAGTTCCGGGGGGGCGGGGGGATACGCAGTATTTT.

This sequence joins TRBV13 and TRBJ2-3, with D possibly TRBD2 on 6 matching bases. Germline CDR1 and CDR2: PRHDT and FYEKMQ (reference sequence). The CDR3 is made up of 15 amino acids. The V gene lost 4 bases and the J gene lost 3 bases, with 14 bases spanning the gap. CDR3 region: CASSSPGLSTDTQYF. The CDR3 DNA is TGTGCCAGCAGCTCCCCGGGACTTTCGACAGATACGCAGTATTTT.

This chain uses TRBV5-8 with TRBJ2-7, with a weak D call TRBD1 (6 bases). Trimming removed 0 bases from V and 5 bases from J, with 21 bases in between. This CDR3 has 17 amino acids. The germline gives CDR1 SGHTS, CDR2 YDEGEE. The CDR3 protein is CASSLGPTGIKSHEQYF. As DNA, the CDR3 is TGTGCCAGCAGCTTGGGCCCCACAGGGATCAAGTCCCACGAGCAGTACTTC.

This chain uses TRBV7-9 with TRBJ2-5; 12 bases are a match to TRBD2. From germline, CDR1 is SEHNR and CDR2 FQNEAQ (reference sequence). V trimming: 4 bases; J trimming: 1 base; junction bases outside the gene matches: 4. The CDR3 has 16 amino acids. CDR3 residues: CASSSGLAGSQETQYF. CDR3 DNA: TGTGCCAGCAGCTCCGGACTAGCGGGGAGCCAAGAGACCCAGTACTTC.

The J gene is TRBJ2-1, the V gene TRBV2; 8 bases agree with TRBD2. V lost 5 bases to trimming and J lost 4 bases; unmatched junction nucleotides: 7. The germline V gene has CDR1 SNHLY and CDR2 FYNNEI. The CDR3 consists of 15 residues. CDR3 loop: CASSIREGRYNEQFF. DNA of the CDR3: TGTGCCAGCAGTATCCGGGAGGGCCGGTACAATGAGCAGTTCTTC.

This chain links TRBV27 with TRBJ2-7, with D tentatively TRBD2 (5 bases). V was clipped by 4 bases and J by 0 bases, with 13 bases between them. The CDR3 sequence is 15 residues long. Germline loops: CDR1 MNHEY, CDR2 SMNVEV (reference sequence). For the CDR3, the DNA is TGTGCCAGCAGTTGGTGGACGGGGAGCTCCTACGAGCAGTACTTC. Translating it yields CASSWWTGSSYEQYF.

The rearrangement joins TRBV5-1 to TRBJ2-7; 8 bases map to TRBD1. J was trimmed by 7 bases and V by 4 bases; bases with no gene match: 10. The germline CDR1 and CDR2 sequences are SGHRS and YFSETQ. The CDR3 is 14 amino acids. The CDR3 sequence is CASSPPDRVREQYF. The CDR3 DNA reads TGCGCCAGCAGCCCACCGGACAGGGTCCGTGAGCAGTACTTC.

This clone came up a few times. V usage is TRBV28 and J usage is TRBJ1-2, with 9 nucleotides matching TRBD1. The CDR3 loop spans 16 amino acids. V shed 6 bases and J 2 bases; nucleotides not matched to a gene: 10. Germline V gene lookup returns CDR1 MDHEN and CDR2 SYDVKM. The CDR3 here is CASSSIRTGVNYGYTF. Written as DNA, the CDR3 is TGTGCCAGCAGCTCCATCCGGACAGGGGTGAACTATGGCTACACCTTC.

V and J are TRBV5-6 and TRBJ1-5; no clear D gene. The CDR3 contains 14 residues. Per germline, CDR1 SGHDT and CDR2 YYEEEE. The germline V and J ends were trimmed by 0 bases and 3 bases, with 7 bases remaining between them. CDR3 sequence (DNA): TGTGCCAGCAGCTTGGGCCAGAACAATCAGCCCCAGCATTTT. Translating it yields CASSLGQNNQPQHF.

This chain's CDR3 is CASTPFPKITNYGYTF. Written as DNA, the CDR3 is TGTGCCAGCACTCCTTTCCCTAAGATAACTAACTATGGCTACACCTTC. This chain joins TRBV27 and TRBJ1-2; unclear D gene. Germline lookup yields CDR1 MNHEY and CDR2 SMNVEV (reference sequence). CDR3 size: 16 residues. V gave up 7 bases and J gave up 0 bases, with 18 bases separating them.

In its sample, this clone was seen a few times. This chain connects TRBV7-9 to TRBJ2-1; D gene unclear. The CDR3 has 15 residues. The V end was cut by 5 bases, the J end by 0 bases, with 11 bases between. Germline CDR1 SEHNR, CDR2 FQNEAQ (reference sequence). CDR3 nucleotides: TGTGCCAGCAGCCCCAGTGGGCCCTCCTACAATGAGCAGTTCTTC. Translated: CASSPSGPSYNEQFF.

The genes are TRBV27 and TRBJ2-5, with 10 bases matching TRBD2. J lost 5 bases, V lost 5 bases, and 8 bases had no gene match. This CDR3 contains 15 residues. Germline V lookup: CDR1 MNHEY, CDR2 SMNVEV (reference sequence). As DNA, the CDR3 is TGTGCCAGCAGTACCCTAGCGGGAGCCGGGGAGACCCAGTACTTC. Protein: CASSTLAGAGETQYF.

This rearrangement joins TRBV30 to TRBJ2-5; a possible D gene is TRBD1 (5 bases). The CDR3 is 11 residues long. Germline V CDR1 and CDR2: GTSNPN, SVGIG (reference sequence). Trimming took 3 bases from V and 7 from J, leaving 9 bases between them. CDR3 loop: CAWRGDGTQYF. CDR3 DNA sequence: TGTGCCTGGAGAGGGGATGGGACCCAGTACTTC.

This chain connects TRBV9 to TRBJ2-1; 7 nucleotides match TRBD2. The trim removed 6 bases at V and 6 bases at J, leaving 9 bases unmatched. Looked up from germline, CDR1 is SGDLS and CDR2 is YYNGEE. CDR3 size: 14 residues. The DNA of the CDR3 is TGTGCCAGCACCCAACGGGGCGGGAGCAATGAGCAGTTCTTC. Protein product: CASTQRGGSNEQFF.

This rearrangement joins TRBV11-2 to TRBJ1-3; D gene unclear. Trimming left V 5 bases short and J 9 bases short, with 17 bases between. Germline CDR1 and CDR2: SGHAT and FQNNGV. This CDR3 has 14 residues. The CDR3 coding sequence is TGTGCCAGCAGCCCCGGATCAGAGGCTCCCACCATATATTTT. Its translation: CASSPGSEAPTIYF.

In its sample, this clone was seen a few times. CDR3 in DNA: TGTGCCAGCAGTGGAAGACAGGGTACTCCTGGGGCCAACGTCCTGACTTTC. It translates to CASSGRQGTPGANVLTF. V is TRBV2 and J is TRBJ2-6; TRBD1 agrees at 7 bases. V trimming: 4 bases; J trimming: 2 bases; junction bases outside the gene matches: 8. Germline V gene lookup returns CDR1 SNHLY and CDR2 FYNNEI. The CDR3 is made up of 17 amino acids.

Concerning this clone itself: A far larger clone differs by one base, so this is likely a read error. The same CDR3 is also encoded by other DNA sequences in this sample. The J gene is TRBJ1-1, the V gene TRBV5-1; 8 bases fit TRBD1. The germline V gene encodes CDR1 SGHRS and CDR2 YFSETQ. J was trimmed by 7 bases and V by 1 base; bases with no gene match: 9. The CDR3 runs 15 residues. CDR3 coding DNA: TGCGCCAGCAGCTTGAGACCTATAGGACAGGGTGAAGCTTTCTTT. It translates to CASSLRPIGQGEAFF.

The genes are TRBV7-9 and TRBJ2-7; 12 bases match TRBD2. Per germline, CDR1 SEHNR and CDR2 FQNEAQ (reference sequence). V shed 0 bases, J shed 5 bases, and the junction held 8 bases outside the gene matches. The CDR3 has 17 residues. For the CDR3, the DNA is TGTGCCAGCAGCTTAGCTTACCTGACTAGCGGGAGCCACGAGCAGTACTTC. Translated: CASSLAYLTSGSHEQYF.